This is a list of T cell receptor beta chains from one sample in a study of PD-1 blockade in classical Hodgkin lymphoma. Libraries were prepared by immunoSEQ multiplex PCR; TCRdb keeps only in-frame clonotypes and omits some of them. The sample has around 12,000 clones, approximately 77% seen once. The sample here was peripheral blood mononuclear cells (PBMCs), taken at baseline. These receptors originate from a human donor with classical Hodgkin lymphoma. Each CDR3 is given with its conserved first and last residue. A D gene is named only where the DNA matches it firmly. Clone size is not always given. Where it is, it says once, few, many or a class for expanded clones.

size,D,V,J,CDR3,DNA
NA,TRBD2,TRBV7-3,TRBJ2-1,CASSLDGTSMSLYNEQLF,TGTGCCAGCAGCTTGGACGGGACTAGCATGTCTCTTTACAATGAGCAGCTCTTC
NA,NA,TRBV5-1,TRBJ2-3,CASSGRGASTDTQYF,TGCGCCAGCAGCGGACGGGGGGCTTCCACAGATACGCAGTATTTT
NA,TRBD2,TRBV7-7,TRBJ2-1,CASSVSGTSGGGEQFF,TGTGCCAGCAGCGTTTCCGGGACTAGCGGGGGTGGTGAGCAGTTCTTC
NA,TRBD1,TRBV2,TRBJ1-2,CASGRTGGANYGYTF,TGTGCCAGCGGGAGGACAGGGGGAGCTAACTATGGCTACACCTTC
NA,NA,TRBV5-1,TRBJ1-4,CASSLAHGGATNEKLFF,TGCGCCAGCAGCTTGGCCCACGGAGGTGCAACTAATGAAAAACTGTTTTTT
NA,TRBD1,TRBV11-3,TRBJ2-1,CASSLRGHEQFF,TGTGCCAGCAGTCTCAGGGGGCATGAGCAGTTCTTC
NA,NA,TRBV28,TRBJ1-2,CASREQSRGNGYTF,TGTGCCAGCAGGGAACAGTCCAGGGGTAATGGCTACACCTTC
once,NA,TRBV7-2,TRBJ1-3,CASSQGAWDTIYF,TGTGCCAGCAGCCAAGGGGCTTGGGACACCATATATTTT
NA,TRBD1,TRBV11-2,TRBJ1-3,CASTRSTGTSGNTIYF,TGTGCCAGCACCCGATCGACAGGGACCTCTGGAAACACCATATATTTT
NA,NA,TRBV11-3,TRBJ1-1,CASSEPDGDMNTEAFF,TGTGCCAGCAGCGAGCCAGATGGCGACATGAACACTGAAGCTTTCTTT
medium-sized,NA,TRBV19,TRBJ1-1,CASSISGNTEAFF,TGTGCCAGTAGTATAAGTGGGAACACTGAAGCTTTCTTT
NA,NA,TRBV27,TRBJ2-7,CASSLVASGADPYEQYF,TGTGCCAGCAGTTTAGTTGCGTCCGGGGCGGACCCCTACGAGCAGTACTTC
few,NA,TRBV30,TRBJ1-1,CAWSVFRIMNTEAFF,TGTGCCTGGAGTGTATTCCGGATCATGAACACTGAAGCTTTCTTT
NA,TRBD1,TRBV6-5,TRBJ1-1,CASRRQGATEAFF,TGTGCCAGCAGACGACAGGGGGCTACTGAAGCTTTCTTT
NA,NA,TRBV4-3,TRBJ2-7,CASSQEWGGDLSYEQYF,TGCGCCAGCAGCCAAGAATGGGGCGGGGACCTCTCCTACGAGCAGTACTTC
few,TRBD1,TRBV11-2,TRBJ1-4,CASRPGQGHEKLFF,TGTGCCAGCAGACCGGGACAGGGCCATGAAAAACTGTTTTTT
NA,TRBD1,TRBV6-1,TRBJ2-5,CASNAGTAYQETQYF,TGTGCCAGCAACGCCGGGACAGCTTACCAAGAGACCCAGTACTTC
NA,NA,TRBV5-4,TRBJ1-2,CASSPGWSGYTF,TGTGCCAGCAGCCCCGGTTGGTCTGGCTACACCTTC
once,NA,TRBV2,TRBJ2-7,CASGGDSPYEQYF,TGTGCCAGCGGAGGAGACTCACCTTACGAGCAGTACTTC
NA,TRBD1,TRBV6-1,TRBJ2-7,CASSLRDRGYEQYF,TGTGCCAGCAGTCTACGGGACAGGGGGTACGAGCAGTACTTC
NA,NA,TRBV28,TRBJ2-3,CASSPRTAGTDTQYF,TGTGCCAGCAGTCCCAGGACGGCGGGTACAGATACGCAGTATTTT
NA,TRBD1,TRBV18,TRBJ1-6,CASSRDRENSPLHF,TGTGCCAGCTCTAGGGACAGGGAAAATTCACCCCTCCACTTT
NA,NA,TRBV4-1,TRBJ1-3,CASSQVAGVGRSSGNTIYF,TGCGCCAGCAGCCAAGTAGCGGGCGTGGGACGTAGCTCTGGAAACACCATATATTTT
NA,NA,TRBV7-3,TRBJ2-5,CASSPGREETQYF,TGTGCCAGCAGTCCAGGAAGGGAAGAGACCCAGTACTTC
NA,NA,TRBV5-1,TRBJ2-1,CASSLAGWGGNNEQFF,TGCGCCAGCAGCTTGGCTGGGTGGGGTGGGAACAATGAGCAGTTCTTC
NA,NA,TRBV7-2,TRBJ2-2,CASSLGLLDTGELFF,TGTGCCAGCAGCTTGGGCCTCCTCGACACCGGGGAGCTGTTTTTT
medium-sized,NA,TRBV4-3,TRBJ1-2,CASSQDQGNGYTF,TGCGCCAGCAGCCAAGATCAGGGTAATGGCTACACCTTC
NA,NA,TRBV5-6,TRBJ1-2,CASSSPTKNYGYTF,TGTGCCAGCAGCTCCCCCACCAAAAACTATGGCTACACCTTC
NA,NA,TRBV5-1,TRBJ1-4,CASSLGFGGAGTNEKLFF,TGCGCCAGCAGCTTGGGTTTCGGGGGCGCAGGGACTAATGAAAAACTGTTTTTT
NA,NA,TRBV11-1,TRBJ1-1,CASKKPGLHTEAFF,TGTGCCAGCAAGAAGCCGGGACTTCACACTGAAGCTTTCTTT
NA,NA,TRBV9,TRBJ2-3,CASSVARADTQYF,TGTGCCAGCAGCGTAGCTAGGGCGGATACGCAGTATTTT
once,NA,TRBV7-8,TRBJ2-7,CASSSPGSSYEQYF,TGTGCCAGCAGCTCCCCGGGGAGCTCCTACGAGCAGTACTTC
once,NA,TRBV28,TRBJ1-1,CASSFPQGTEAFF,TGTGCCAGCAGTTTCCCCCAGGGGACTGAAGCTTTCTTT
NA,NA,TRBV27,TRBJ2-3,CASSPNQLRTWADTQYF,TGTGCCAGCAGTCCGAATCAATTACGTACGTGGGCAGATACGCAGTATTTT
NA,NA,TRBV18,TRBJ1-1,CASSPGGNTEAFF,TGTGCCAGCTCACCAGGCGGGAACACTGAAGCTTTCTTT
NA,TRBD2,TRBV28,TRBJ2-5,CASSLSGGSETQYF,TGTGCCAGCAGTTTATCGGGGGGATCGGAGACCCAGTACTTC
once,TRBD1,TRBV11-2,TRBJ2-5,CASSKPRQGWETQYF,TGTGCCAGCAGTAAACCCCGACAGGGGTGGGAGACCCAGTACTTC
few,NA,TRBV9,TRBJ1-1,CASSVDPTGSEAFF,TGTGCCAGCAGCGTAGACCCTACAGGGTCTGAAGCTTTCTTT
NA,TRBD1,TRBV5-1,TRBJ2-7,CASSQTGSAYEQYF,TGCGCCAGCTCCCAGACAGGGAGCGCCTACGAGCAGTACTTC
NA,NA,TRBV15,TRBJ2-7,CATSRSKDRSYEQYF,TGTGCCACCAGCAGATCCAAGGACAGATCCTACGAGCAGTACTTC
NA,NA,TRBV7-9,TRBJ1-2,CASSSLDISNYGYTF,TGTGCCAGCAGCTCCCTCGACATTTCTAACTATGGCTACACCTTC
once,NA,TRBV6-1,TRBJ1-1,CASSPGNTEAFF,TGTGCCTCATCGCCGGGCAACACTGAAGCTTTCTTT
NA,TRBD2,TRBV9,TRBJ2-5,CASSVIAGNQETQYF,TGTGCCAGCAGCGTTATAGCGGGGAACCAAGAGACCCAGTACTTC
NA,NA,TRBV10-1,TRBJ1-2,CASRSPRGLGYGYTF,TGCGCCAGCAGGTCCCCAAGGGGTCTGGGATATGGCTACACCTTC
NA,TRBD1,TRBV11-2,TRBJ1-2,CASSFPRDRESSTF,TGTGCCAGCAGCTTCCCCCGGGACAGGGAATCTAGTACCTTC
NA,TRBD2,TRBV5-1,TRBJ2-3,CASSLGLADSTDTQYF,TGCGCCAGCAGCTTGGGACTAGCAGATTCCACAGATACGCAGTATTTT
NA,NA,TRBV5-1,TRBJ1-5,CASSPGGRSGHQPQHF,TGCGCCAGCAGCCCGGGAGGGAGATCGGGCCATCAGCCCCAGCATTTT
NA,NA,TRBV11-3,TRBJ1-2,CASSFIGNYGYTF,TGTGCCAGCAGCTTCATCGGAAACTATGGCTACACCTTC
NA,NA,TRBV5-5,TRBJ1-6,CASSRIPDSYNSPLHF,TGTGCCAGCAGCCGGATCCCCGACTCCTATAATTCACCCCTCCACTTT
NA,NA,TRBV6-5,TRBJ1-1,CASSYPPGAGYTEAFF,TGTGCCAGCAGTTACCCGCCAGGGGCGGGATACACTGAAGCTTTCTTT
NA,TRBD1,TRBV9,TRBJ1-2,CASSVAQGAWGYTF,TGTGCCAGCAGCGTAGCACAGGGGGCCTGGGGCTACACCTTC
few,NA,TRBV19,TRBJ1-5,CASIDLGGLKNNQPQHF,TGTGCCAGTATCGACCTGGGAGGGCTAAAAAACAATCAGCCCCAGCATTTT
NA,NA,TRBV19,TRBJ1-2,CASIGPLGGYTF,TGTGCCAGTATAGGTCCACTCGGGGGCTACACCTTC